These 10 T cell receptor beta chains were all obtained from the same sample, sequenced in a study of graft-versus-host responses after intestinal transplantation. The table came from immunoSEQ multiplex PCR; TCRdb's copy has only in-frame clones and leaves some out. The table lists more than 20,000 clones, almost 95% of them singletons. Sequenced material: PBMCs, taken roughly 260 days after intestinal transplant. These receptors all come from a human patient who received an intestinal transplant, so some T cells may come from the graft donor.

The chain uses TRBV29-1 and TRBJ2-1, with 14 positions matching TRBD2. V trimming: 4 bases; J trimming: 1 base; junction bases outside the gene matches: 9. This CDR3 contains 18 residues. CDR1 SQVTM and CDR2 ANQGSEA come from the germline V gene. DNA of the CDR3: TGCAGCGTTGTCGGACTAGCGGGAGGATCTGGGTCCTACAATGAGCAGTTCTTC. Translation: CSVVGLAGGSGSYNEQFF.

CDR3 nucleotides: TGTGCCATCCGGGACAGGGGCGGAGGGTATGGCTACACCTTC. Translated, it gives CAIRDRGGGYGYTF. The J gene is TRBJ1-2, the V gene TRBV6-1, with 10 bases matching TRBD1. After removal of 10 bases from V and 5 bases from J, the junction contained 10 bases not matched to a gene. Germline V gene sequence: CDR1 MNHNS, CDR2 SASEGT. The CDR3 loop spans 14 amino acids.

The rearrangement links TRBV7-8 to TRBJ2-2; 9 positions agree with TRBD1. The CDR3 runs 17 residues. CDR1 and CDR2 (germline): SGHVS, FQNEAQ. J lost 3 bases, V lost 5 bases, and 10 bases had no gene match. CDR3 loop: CASSTGTGIYYTGELFF. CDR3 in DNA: TGTGCCAGCAGCACCGGGACAGGGATATATTACACCGGGGAGCTGTTTTTT.

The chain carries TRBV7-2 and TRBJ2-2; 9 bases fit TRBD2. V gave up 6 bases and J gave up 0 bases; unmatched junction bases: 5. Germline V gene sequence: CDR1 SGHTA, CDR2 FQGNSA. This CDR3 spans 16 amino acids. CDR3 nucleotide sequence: TGTGCCAGCAGTCCCGGACTAGCGTCGAACACCGGGGAGCTGTTTTTT. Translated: CASSPGLASNTGELFF.

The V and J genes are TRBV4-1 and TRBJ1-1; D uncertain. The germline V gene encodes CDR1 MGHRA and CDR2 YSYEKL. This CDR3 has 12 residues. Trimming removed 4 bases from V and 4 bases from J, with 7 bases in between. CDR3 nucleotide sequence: TGCGCCAGCAGCCCAGGTGGCACTGAAGCTTTCTTT. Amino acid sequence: CASSPGGTEAFF.

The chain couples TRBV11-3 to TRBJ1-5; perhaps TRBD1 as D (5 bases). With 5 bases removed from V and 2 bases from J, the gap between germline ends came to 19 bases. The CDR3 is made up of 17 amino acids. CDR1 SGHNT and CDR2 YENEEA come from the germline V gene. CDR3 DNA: TGTGCCAGCAGCGGGGGTAGGACGACTCTCCGCAATCAGCCCCAGCATTTT. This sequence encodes CASSGGRTTLRNQPQHF.

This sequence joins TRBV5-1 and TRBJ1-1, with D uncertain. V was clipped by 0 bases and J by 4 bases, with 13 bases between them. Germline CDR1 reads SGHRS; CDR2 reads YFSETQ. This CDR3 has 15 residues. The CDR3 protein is CASSLGRIDPTEAFF. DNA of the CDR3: TGCGCCAGCAGCTTGGGGCGTATTGATCCCACTGAAGCTTTCTTT.

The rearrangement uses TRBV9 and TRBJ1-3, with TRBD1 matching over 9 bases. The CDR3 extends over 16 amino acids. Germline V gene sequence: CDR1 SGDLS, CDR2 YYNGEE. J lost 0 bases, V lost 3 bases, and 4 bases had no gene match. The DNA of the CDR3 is TGTGCCAGCAGCGGGACAGGGGCGTTCTCTGGAAACACCATATATTTT. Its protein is CASSGTGAFSGNTIYF.

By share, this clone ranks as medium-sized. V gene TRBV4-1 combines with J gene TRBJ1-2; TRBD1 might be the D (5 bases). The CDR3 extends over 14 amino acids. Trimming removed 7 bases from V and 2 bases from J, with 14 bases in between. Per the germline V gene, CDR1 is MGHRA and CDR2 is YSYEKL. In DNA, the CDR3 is TGCGCCAGCACCTCTTGGTCAGGGAACTATGGCTACACCTTC. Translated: CASTSWSGNYGYTF.

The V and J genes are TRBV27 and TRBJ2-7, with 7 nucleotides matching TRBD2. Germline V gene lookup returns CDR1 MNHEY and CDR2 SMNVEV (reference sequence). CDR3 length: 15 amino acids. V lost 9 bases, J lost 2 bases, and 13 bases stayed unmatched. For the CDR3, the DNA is TGTGCCAGTAGCGAAAGAATAGCGGGTACCTACGAGCAGTACTTC. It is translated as CASSERIAGTYEQYF.